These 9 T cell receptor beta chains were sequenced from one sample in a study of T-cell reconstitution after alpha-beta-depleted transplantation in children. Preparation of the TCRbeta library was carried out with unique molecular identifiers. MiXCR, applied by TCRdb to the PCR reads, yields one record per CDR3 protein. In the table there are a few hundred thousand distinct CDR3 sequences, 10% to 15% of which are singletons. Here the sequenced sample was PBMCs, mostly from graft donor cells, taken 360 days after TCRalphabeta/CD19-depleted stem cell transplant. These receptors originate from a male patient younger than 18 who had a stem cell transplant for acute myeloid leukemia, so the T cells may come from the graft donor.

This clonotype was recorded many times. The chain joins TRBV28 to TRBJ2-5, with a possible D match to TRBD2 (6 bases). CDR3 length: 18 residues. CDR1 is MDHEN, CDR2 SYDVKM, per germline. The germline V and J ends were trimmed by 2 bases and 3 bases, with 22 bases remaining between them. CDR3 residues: CASSLQMSRAWGEETQYF. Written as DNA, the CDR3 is TGTGCCAGCAGTTTACAGATGAGCAGGGCCTGGGGGGAAGAGACCCAGTACTTC. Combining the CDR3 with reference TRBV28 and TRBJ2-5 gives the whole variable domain DVKVTQSSRYLVKRTGEKVFLECVQDMDHENMFWYRQDPGLGLRLIYFSYDVKMKEKGDIPEGYSVSREKKERFSLILESASTNQTSMYLCASSLQMSRAWGEETQYFGPGTRLLVL.

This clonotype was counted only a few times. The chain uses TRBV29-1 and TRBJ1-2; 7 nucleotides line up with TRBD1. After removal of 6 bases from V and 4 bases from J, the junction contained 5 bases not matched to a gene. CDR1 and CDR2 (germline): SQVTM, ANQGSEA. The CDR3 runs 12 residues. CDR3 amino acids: CSVEGQTYGYTF. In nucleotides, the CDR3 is TGCAGCGTAGAGGGACAGACCTATGGCTACACCTTC.

CDR3 coding DNA: TGTGCCAGCTCTATGGTGGCACCGCAAGATACGCAGTATTTT. Translated, it gives CASSMVAPQDTQYF. V and J are TRBV27 and TRBJ2-3, with no clear D. V lost 8 bases to trimming and J lost 5 bases, with 17 bases between them. Germline V gene data show CDR1 as MNHEY and CDR2 as SMNVEV (reference sequence). CDR3 length: 14 residues.

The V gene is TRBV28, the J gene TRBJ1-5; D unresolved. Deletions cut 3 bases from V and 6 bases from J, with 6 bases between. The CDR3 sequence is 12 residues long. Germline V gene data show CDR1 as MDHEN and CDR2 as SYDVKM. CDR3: CASSFAAQPQHF. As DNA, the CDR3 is TGTGCCAGCAGTTTTGCCGCTCAGCCCCAGCATTTT.

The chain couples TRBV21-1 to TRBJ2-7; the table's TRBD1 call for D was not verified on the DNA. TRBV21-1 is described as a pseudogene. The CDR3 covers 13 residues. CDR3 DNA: TGTGCCAGCAGCAAAGAGGTTGGACATACGCAGTACTTC. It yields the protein CASSKEVGHTQYF.

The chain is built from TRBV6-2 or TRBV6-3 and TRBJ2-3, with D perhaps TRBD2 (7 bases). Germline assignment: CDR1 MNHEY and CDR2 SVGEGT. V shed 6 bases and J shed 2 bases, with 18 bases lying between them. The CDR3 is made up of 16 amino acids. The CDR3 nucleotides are TGTGCCAGCAGGGCCTGGGGGGGCTATATCACAGATACGCAGTATTTT. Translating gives CASRAWGGYITDTQYF.

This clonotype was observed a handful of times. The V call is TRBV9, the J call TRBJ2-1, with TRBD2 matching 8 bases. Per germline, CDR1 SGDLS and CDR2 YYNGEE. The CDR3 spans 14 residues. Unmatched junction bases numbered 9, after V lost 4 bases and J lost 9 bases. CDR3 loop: CASSLSGSRAEQFF. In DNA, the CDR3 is TGTGCCAGCAGCTTGAGCGGGAGTAGGGCTGAGCAGTTCTTC.

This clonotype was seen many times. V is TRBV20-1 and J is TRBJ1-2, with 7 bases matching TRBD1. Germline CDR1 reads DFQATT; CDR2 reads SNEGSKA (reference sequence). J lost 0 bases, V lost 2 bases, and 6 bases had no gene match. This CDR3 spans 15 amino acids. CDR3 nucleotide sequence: TGCAGTGCTAGACCTTTGGGGACAGCTAACTATGGCTACACCTTC. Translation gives CSARPLGTANYGYTF.

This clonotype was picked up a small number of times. The DNA of the CDR3 is TGCAGTGGGGTCGGGACAGGGGGCGATGAGGCCAACGTCCTGACTTTC. Protein sequence: CSGVGTGGDEANVLTF. This chain links TRBV20-1 with TRBJ2-6; 12 nucleotides align to TRBD1. V shed 7 bases, J shed 6 bases, and the junction held 10 bases outside the gene matches. CDR1 and CDR2 from the germline V gene are DFQATT and SNEGSKA (reference sequence). The CDR3 has 16 amino acids.